The clone carrying this T cell receptor beta chain was observed many times. What it binds is unknown. This sample stems from a study of metastatic and nonmetastatic thyroid tumors. Study results and limitations: Malignant thyroid tumors reportedly had TCR beta diversity that was significantly higher than in benign nodules, in blood and tumor.

Original data processing: Using the CDR3 differences seen across clinicopathological groups, the authors built a distant-metastasis classifier for papillary thyroid cancer, which was meant to discriminate distant-metastatic patients. TCRdb re-clonotyped the PCR reads via MiXCR. For this entry, the V and J calls and clone size follow TCRdb and not the study's own pipeline. Found here are about 69,000 clones, over 12% of them singletons; the top ten hold 6.5%. No treatment had been given to any patient before thyroid surgery. V was clipped by 6 bases and J by 2 bases, with 13 bases between them. The CDR3 extends over 14 amino acids. Germline loops: CDR1 MNHEY, CDR2 SVGEGT.

Sequencing was performed on blood. The J gene is TRBJ1-2, the V gene TRBV6-2 or TRBV6-3; unclear D gene. The TCR comes from a male donor with papillary thyroid cancer or a benign thyroid nodule (not recorded which). Some clones in this sample may be carry-over from other donors' samples. The CDR3 bases are TGTGCCAGCAGCTCCGGGTCTTGGAACTATGGCTACACCTTC. This gives the protein CASSSGSWNYGYTF.